This T cell receptor beta chain originates from a study of T cell repertoires in cytomegalovirus infection. Across the study: Shared public TCR beta signatures pointed to both CMV infection and a matching HLA type.

Study outcomes and limitations: Cumulative frequency (of public TCR beta family members) identified carriers of CMV plus the relevant HLA.

To note about this clonotype: No antigen is known for it.

TCRdb re-called the reads through MiXCR, storing one row per CDR3 protein. The repertoire includes some 70,000 distinct CDR3 sequences, approximately 22% of them detected once, and under 85% sits in the top ten. The sequenced sample was PBMCs, sequenced either directly or after in vitro stimulation (not recorded which). The receptor's source is a human donor in good health (CMV status not recorded). Some clones in this sample may be carry-over from other donors' samples.

The CDR3 spells CASSQLDRAYGYTF. The CDR3 DNA reads TGTGCCAGCAGCCAACTGGACAGGGCTTATGGCTACACCTTC. The chain recombines TRBV14 with TRBJ1-2; 8 bases line up with TRBD1. The V gene's germline CDR1 is SGHDN and CDR2 FVKESK. This CDR3 has 14 residues. J lost 5 bases, V lost 2 bases, and 4 bases had no gene match.